This T cell receptor beta chain was recorded in a study of long-term antiretroviral therapy in people with HIV. This CDR3 is 13 amino acids long. Per germline, CDR1 SQVTM and CDR2 ANQGSEA. J was trimmed by 4 bases and V by 6 bases; bases with no gene match: 8. Sequencing used immunoSEQ v3.0 at survey level. TCRdb keeps only in-frame clones here, not all; method: immunoSEQ multiplex PCR. The sample comprises fewer than 40,000 clones, approximately 89% of which are singletons, and 4.5% to 6% rests with the top ten. Study-level results: Blood, drawn from about 2004 to 2017, may reflect older ART regimens.

With regard to this clone: Its antigen is as yet unknown.

Treatment for every participant with HIV took place in the United States. V usage is TRBV29-1 and J usage is TRBJ1-2, with 7 nucleotides matching TRBD1. This specimen was unsorted PBMCs, taken 3.1 years after starting antiretroviral therapy. The clonotype comes from a woman between 45 and 65 years old with HIV. CDR3: CSVGDRVGYGYTF. In nucleotides, the CDR3 is TGCAGCGTAGGAGACAGGGTCGGCTATGGCTACACCTTC.